The T cell receptor beta chain under discussion was sequenced for a study of identical twins. Each CDR3 protein is one row after TCRdb ran MiXCR on the 5' RACE reads. The sample holds some 790,000 distinct CDR3 sequences, 18% seen once. This clonotype was seen a handful of times. This CDR3 is built from 12 residues. Trimming took 3 bases from V and 5 from J, leaving 8 bases between them. These same data were also listed under a study on T cells expressing NK-cell markers.

Sequenced sample: PBMCs. This clonotype was obtained from a woman aged 18-35 years in good health. This chain uses TRBV12-3 or TRBV12-4 with TRBJ2-7; D gene ambiguous. CDR3 in amino acids: CASSFQLHEQYF. The CDR3 coding sequence is TGTGCCAGCAGTTTTCAACTCCACGAGCAGTACTTC.